The 14 T cell receptor beta chains reported below all come from one sample, sequenced in a study of control samples from healthy donors and cancer patients (dated by TCRdb to 2020 to 2021). The library was produced with the immunoSEQ multiplex PCR assay. Entries here come from immuneACCESS through TCRdb and include only in-frame sequences with V and J called. Some clones fail to appear in such tables; in the studies checked, an unresolved V gene covers under half of the shortfall, and the cause of the remainder is unknown. Per the sample table, the count is some 190,000 clones. Roughly 2% of the sample goes to the ten largest clones. The sample consisted of blood. The source is a woman in her 30s in good health.

The chain links TRBV28 to TRBJ2-5; D is unclear. Germline CDR1 and CDR2: MDHEN and SYDVKM. V dropped 7 bases and J dropped 2 bases, with 5 bases sitting between them. This CDR3 contains 11 residues. Here the CDR3 DNA reads TGTGCCAGCAACTTTCAAGAGACCCAGTACTTC. Its translation: CASNFQETQYF.

The gene calls are TRBV4-1 and TRBJ2-5, with 13 bases that match TRBD2. CDR3 length: 13 residues. With 8 bases clipped from V and 3 bases from J, the junction kept 0 bases outside the gene matches. CDR1 is MGHRA, CDR2 YSYEKL, per germline. The CDR3 DNA reads as TGCGCCAGCGGACTAGCGGGGGAAGAGACCCAGTACTTC. This encodes CASGLAGEETQYF.

DNA for the CDR3: TGTGCCAGCAGTACTACCGGACAATATTCACCCCTCCACTTT. Its protein product is CASSTTGQYSPLHF. The chain has TRBV25-1 and TRBJ1-6; perhaps TRBD1 as D (5 bases). The CDR3 is made up of 14 amino acids. Germline V gene data show CDR1 as MGHDK and CDR2 as SYGVNS. Deletions cut 5 bases from V and 8 bases from J, with 13 bases between.

The chain couples TRBV5-1 to TRBJ2-7; TRBD1 matches 8 bases. CDR1 is SGHRS, CDR2 YFSETQ, per germline. With 1 base clipped from V and 3 bases from J, the junction kept 9 bases outside the gene matches. This CDR3 region has 16 residues. CDR3 in DNA: TGCGCCAGCAGCTTGCATAATACAGGGGGTGGCTACGAGCAGTACTTC. This encodes CASSLHNTGGGYEQYF.

The rearrangement uses TRBV24-1 and TRBJ1-2, with 8 bases matching TRBD1. Germline values: CDR1 KGHDR, CDR2 SFDVKD. There are 14 residues in the CDR3. The junction had 6 bases not matched to a gene; V was cut back by 4 bases and J by 6 bases. This CDR3 reads CATSDHRTGNGYTF. The CDR3 DNA reads as TGTGCCACCAGTGACCATAGGACAGGGAATGGCTACACCTTC.

This chain joins TRBV5-5 and TRBJ1-4; D not certain. The V and J ends lost 0 bases and 7 bases respectively, with 7 bases between them. The CDR3 runs to 13 residues. Germline V gives CDR1 SGHKS, CDR2 YYEKEE (reference sequence). This chain's CDR3 is CASSLGLGEKLFF. CDR3 DNA: TGTGCCAGCAGCTTGGGACTGGGTGAAAAACTGTTTTTT.

The chain recombines TRBV7-9 with TRBJ2-7; D not resolved. The CDR3 runs 11 residues. Germline values: CDR1 SEHNR, CDR2 FQNEAQ (reference sequence). V was shortened by 1 base and J by 5 bases, with 3 bases between the two germline ends. The CDR3 nucleotides are TGTGCCAGCAGCTTAGGTAACGAGCAGTACTTC. As protein: CASSLGNEQYF.

The chain carries TRBV29-1 and TRBJ1-1, with D tentatively TRBD1 (5 bases). Germline V gene sequence: CDR1 SQVTM, CDR2 ANQGSEA. The CDR3 consists of 14 residues. Trimming took 6 bases from V and 8 from J, leaving 22 bases between them. The CDR3 loop reads CSVPARQRTSEAFF. CDR3 sequence (DNA): TGCAGCGTCCCCGCGCGACAGAGAACCTCCGAAGCTTTCTTT.

V usage is TRBV15 and J usage is TRBJ1-6; unclear D gene. Trimming left V 5 bases short and J 6 bases short, with 8 bases between. CDR3 length: 13 residues. Germline V CDR1 and CDR2: LNHNV, YYDKDF (reference sequence). The chain's CDR3 is CATSARGNSPLHF. In DNA form, the CDR3 reads TGTGCCACCAGCGCCCGGGGTAATTCACCCCTCCACTTT.

The gene calls are TRBV2 and TRBJ1-1; TRBD1 might be the D (5 bases). Trimming shortened V by 7 bases and J by 5 bases, and 17 bases separated the two germline ends. CDR1 SNHLY and CDR2 FYNNEI come from the germline V gene. The CDR3 has 14 amino acids. CDR3 in amino acids: CASNLQGLSTEAFF. CDR3 nucleotide sequence: TGTGCCAGCAACCTCCAGGGACTTTCGACTGAAGCTTTCTTT.

The J gene is TRBJ2-5, the V gene TRBV9; tentative D call: TRBD2 (5 bases). Germline CDR1 and CDR2: SGDLS and YYNGEE. The CDR3 sequence is 14 residues long. Trimming took off 0 bases at V and 5 bases at J, with 11 bases between the two ends. As DNA, the CDR3 is TGTGCCAGCAGCGTAGAGGCTCGCGGGGAGACCCAGTACTTC. Its protein product is CASSVEARGETQYF.

This chain connects TRBV10-1 to TRBJ2-1; D gene ambiguous. The CDR3 length is 14 residues. Germline-derived CDR1 and CDR2 are WNHNN and SYGVQD (reference sequence). Trimming shortened V by 7 bases and J by 0 bases, and 10 bases separated the two germline ends. CDR3 in DNA: TGCGCCAGCACCCCGACGGGCTCCTACAATGAGCAGTTCTTC. Translating gives CASTPTGSYNEQFF.

This chain links TRBV5-1 with TRBJ2-2; 10 positions match TRBD1. Germline CDR1 reads SGHRS; CDR2 reads YFSETQ. V gave up 0 bases and J gave up 3 bases; unmatched junction bases: 8. There are 18 residues in the CDR3. The CDR3 protein is CASSLARDRGPDTGELFF. The CDR3 nucleotides read TGCGCCAGCAGCTTGGCCCGGGACAGGGGACCAGACACCGGGGAGCTGTTTTTT. The entire variable domain, with the rest obtained from reference TRBV5-1 and TRBJ2-2, is as follows: KAGVTQTPRYLIKTRGQQVTLSCSPISGHRSVSWYQQTPGQGLQFLFEYFSETQRNKGNFPGRFSGRQFSNSRSEMNVSTLELGDSALYLCASSLARDRGPDTGELFFGEGSRLTVL.

The rearrangement uses TRBV7-2 and TRBJ1-6; a weak D match, TRBD1 (5 bases). This CDR3 region has 16 residues. Trimming left V 5 bases short and J 6 bases short, with 17 bases between. CDR1 SGHTA and CDR2 FQGNSA come from the germline V gene. In nucleotides, the CDR3 is TGTGCCAGCAGCCAAGAAAAGGGGTTTAGTAATTCACCCCTCCACTTT. The encoded protein is CASSQEKGFSNSPLHF.